This T cell receptor (beta chain) was sequenced in a study of TIL therapy for anti-PD-1-resistant metastatic lung cancer. Time point defined: pre-treatment sample, taken before nivolumab and TIL therapy. Sequencing used immunoSEQ v3. Produced via immunoSEQ multiplex PCR; TCRdb's table is partial and in-frame only. The sample records some 16,000 clones, around 70% being singletons. After removal of 4 bases from V and 5 bases from J, the junction contained 5 bases not matched to a gene. The CDR3 consists of 15 residues. Germline CDR1 KGHSH, CDR2 LQKENI. The rearrangement links TRBV18 to TRBJ2-1, with 10 bases aligning to TRBD2. This clonotype originated in a person aged 25 to 85 with non-small cell lung cancer. The sample in question was blood, obtained at baseline. CDR3 DNA sequence: TGTGCCAGCTCACTCCTAGCGGGGGCGCACAATGAGCAGTTCTTC. Translating gives CASSLLAGAHNEQFF.